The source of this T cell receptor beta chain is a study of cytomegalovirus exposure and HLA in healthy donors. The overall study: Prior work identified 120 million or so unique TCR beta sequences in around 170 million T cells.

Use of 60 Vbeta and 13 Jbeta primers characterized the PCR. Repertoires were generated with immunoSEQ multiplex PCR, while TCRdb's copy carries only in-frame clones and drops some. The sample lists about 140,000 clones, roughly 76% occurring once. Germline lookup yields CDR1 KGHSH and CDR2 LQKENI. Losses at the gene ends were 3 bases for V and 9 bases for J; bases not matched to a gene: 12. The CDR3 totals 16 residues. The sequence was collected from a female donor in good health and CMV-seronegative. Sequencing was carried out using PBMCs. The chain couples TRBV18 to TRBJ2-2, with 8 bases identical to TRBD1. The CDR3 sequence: CASSPTGDYIYRELFF. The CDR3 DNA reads TGTGCCAGCTCACCGACAGGGGATTATATCTACCGGGAGCTGTTTTTT.